This T cell receptor beta chain was sequenced during a study of shared clonotypes between healthy human individuals. The CDR3 runs 15 residues. With 6 bases removed from V and 4 bases from J, the gap between germline ends came to 16 bases. The germline V gene has CDR1 SNHLY and CDR2 FYNNEI. Only in-frame clones appear in the TCRdb table, and some are missing; sequencing was by immunoSEQ multiplex PCR. The sample contains some 650,000 clones, more than 95% of which appear only once. Those who donated were healthy HIV-negative adults, with no recent acute infections or vaccinations reported. This clonotype originated in a woman in her thirties in good health. The rearrangement joins TRBV2 to TRBJ2-1, with D tentatively TRBD2 (6 bases). Sequenced: naive CD4+ T cells sorted from blood. Subset noted: CD45RA+ positively selected. Here the CDR3 reads CASSGGLVTYNEQFF. Written as DNA, the CDR3 is TGTGCCAGCAGCGGGGGACTGGTGACGTACAATGAGCAGTTCTTC.